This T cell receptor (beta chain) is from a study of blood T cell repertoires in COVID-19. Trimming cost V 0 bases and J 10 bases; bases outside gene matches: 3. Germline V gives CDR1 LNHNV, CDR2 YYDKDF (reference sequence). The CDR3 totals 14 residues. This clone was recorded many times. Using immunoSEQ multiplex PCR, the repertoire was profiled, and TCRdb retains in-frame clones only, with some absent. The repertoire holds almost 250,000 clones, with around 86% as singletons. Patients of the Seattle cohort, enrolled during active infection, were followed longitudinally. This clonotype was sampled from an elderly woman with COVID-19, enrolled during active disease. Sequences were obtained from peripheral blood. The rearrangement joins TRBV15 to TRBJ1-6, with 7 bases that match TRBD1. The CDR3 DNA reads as TGTGCCACCAGCAGAGATCTGACAGGGTCACCCCTCCACTTT. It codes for CATSRDLTGSPLHF.